This is a list of T cell receptor beta chains from one sample in a study of T cell responses to AZD1222 COVID-19 vaccine. Produced via immunoSEQ multiplex PCR; TCRdb's table is partial and in-frame only. The profile shows more than 110,000 clones, approximately 90% of them singletons. The sequencing used peripheral blood, collected on day 0 of AZD1222 vaccination. Every receptor here comes from an adult in good health. CDR3s include the opening cysteine and the closing phenylalanine or tryptophan. The order of the fields is V gene, clone size, J gene, D gene, CDR3 DNA, CDR3 protein. A D gene is named only where the DNA matches it firmly. Clone size is shown for a subset of rows, as once, few, many or a class of expanded clone.

V: TRBV7-2; size: -; J: TRBJ2-3; D: TRBD1; DNA: TGTGCCAGCAGCATGGGACAGGGAGCAGATACGCAGTATTTT; CDR3: CASSMGQGADTQYF
V: TRBV11-3; size: -; J: TRBJ2-7; D: -; DNA: TGTGCCAGCAGCTTAGTGACACTGGGCAGGGGAGGCGAGCAGTACTTC; CDR3: CASSLVTLGRGGEQYF
V: TRBV27; size: -; J: TRBJ1-1; D: -; DNA: TGTGCCAGCAGACCCTTTGGAGGGCCAGATGAAGCTTTCTTT; CDR3: CASRPFGGPDEAFF
V: TRBV6-5; size: -; J: TRBJ2-3; D: -; DNA: TGTGCCAGCAGCCACACAGATACGCAGTATTTT; CDR3: CASSHTDTQYF
V: TRBV2; size: -; J: TRBJ2-5; D: -; DNA: TGTGCCAGCAGTGGAGGGACGTACCAAGAGACCCAGTACTTC; CDR3: CASSGGTYQETQYF
V: TRBV28; size: -; J: TRBJ1-2; D: -; DNA: TGTGCCAGCAGACAAGGGGGGGAAGGAGATGGCTATGGCTACACCTTC; CDR3: CASRQGGEGDGYGYTF
V: TRBV5-4; size: once; J: TRBJ1-3; D: -; DNA: TGTGCCAGCAGCCCGGGCAGCCCTTCTGGAAACACCATATATTTT; CDR3: CASSPGSPSGNTIYF
V: TRBV6-4; size: -; J: TRBJ2-1; D: -; DNA: TGTGCCAGCAGTGTTCGAGCGGAGTCTCCCGAGCAGTTCTTC; CDR3: CASSVRAESPEQFF
V: TRBV7-2; size: -; J: TRBJ2-7; D: -; DNA: TGTGCCAGCAGCAAGTCGGACAGCGAGCAGTACTTC; CDR3: CASSKSDSEQYF
V: TRBV25-1; size: -; J: TRBJ2-3; D: -; DNA: TGTGCCAGCAGTGAGGTTCGGGGGAGGACAGATACGCAGTATTTT; CDR3: CASSEVRGRTDTQYF
V: TRBV2; size: -; J: TRBJ1-2; D: -; DNA: TGTGCCAGCAGTGAAGGGCTAGAACGGGGCTACACCTTC; CDR3: CASSEGLERGYTF
V: TRBV4-2; size: -; J: TRBJ1-5; D: -; DNA: TGTGCCAGCAGCCAAGACAATCAGCCCCAGCATTTT; CDR3: CASSQDNQPQHF
V: TRBV29-1; size: -; J: TRBJ1-5; D: -; DNA: TGCAGCGTTGGGACGGGCCCAAATCAGCCCCAGCATTTT; CDR3: CSVGTGPNQPQHF
V: TRBV7-8; size: -; J: TRBJ2-1; D: TRBD2; DNA: TGTGCCAGCAGCTTAGCGCTTAGCGGGGAATACAATGAGCAGTTCTTC; CDR3: CASSLALSGEYNEQFF
V: TRBV19; size: -; J: TRBJ1-2; D: -; DNA: TGTGCCAGTAGTCTCGACCACCCCTATGGCTACACCTTC; CDR3: CASSLDHPYGYTF
V: TRBV7-8; size: -; J: TRBJ1-5; D: -; DNA: TGTGCCAGCAGCTTAGGAAACCAGGCCGGCAATCAGCCCCAGCATTTT; CDR3: CASSLGNQAGNQPQHF
V: TRBV5-6; size: -; J: TRBJ1-4; D: -; DNA: TGTGCCAGCAGCCAGTCCGCGGGGGCAACTAATGAAAAACTGTTTTTT; CDR3: CASSQSAGATNEKLFF
V: TRBV24-1; size: -; J: TRBJ1-5; D: TRBD1; DNA: TGTGCCACCAGTGATAGTGGCAGGGGGAATCAGCCCCAGCATTTT; CDR3: CATSDSGRGNQPQHF
V: TRBV7-6; size: -; J: TRBJ2-3; D: TRBD1; DNA: TGTGCCAGCAGCCGCAACAGGGGGGATACGCAGTATTTT; CDR3: CASSRNRGDTQYF
V: TRBV27; size: -; J: TRBJ2-7; D: -; DNA: TGTGCCAGCAAGATAGGGACCTCCTCCTACGAGCAGTACTTC; CDR3: CASKIGTSSYEQYF
V: TRBV19; size: -; J: TRBJ2-4; D: -; DNA: TGTGCCAGTAGTACCGAGGCCTCCGGGGCCATCAAAAACATTCAGTACTTC; CDR3: CASSTEASGAIKNIQYF
V: TRBV3-1/TRBV3-2; size: -; J: TRBJ1-4; D: TRBD1; DNA: TGTGCCAGCAATACCAGGGGGTCAGCTAATGAAAAACTGTTTTTT; CDR3: CASNTRGSANEKLFF
V: TRBV27; size: -; J: TRBJ1-1; D: -; DNA: TGTGCCAGCAGTCCCCGGGACATCATCGCTGAAGCTTTCTTT; CDR3: CASSPRDIIAEAFF
V: TRBV7-9; size: -; J: TRBJ1-2; D: -; DNA: TGTGCCAGCAGCTTAGAGGCAGGGATTCACTATGGCTACACCTTC; CDR3: CASSLEAGIHYGYTF
V: TRBV6-6; size: -; J: TRBJ1-1; D: -; DNA: TGTGCCAGCAGTTACACAAGACAGGTGAACACTGAAGCTTTCTTT; CDR3: CASSYTRQVNTEAFF
V: TRBV29-1; size: -; J: TRBJ1-2; D: TRBD1; DNA: TGCAGCGTTGAAGATCTGGGGGACAGCAGGTATGGCTACACCTTC; CDR3: CSVEDLGDSRYGYTF
V: TRBV5-1; size: -; J: TRBJ1-1; D: -; DNA: TGCGCCAGCAGCTTGGTTATGGGGCCCGTCACTGAAGCTTTCTTT; CDR3: CASSLVMGPVTEAFF
V: TRBV7-3; size: -; J: TRBJ2-1; D: TRBD2; DNA: TGTGCCAGCAGCTTATCCGGGAGGGCCGTGGATGAGCAGTTCTTC; CDR3: CASSLSGRAVDEQFF
V: TRBV14; size: -; J: TRBJ1-4; D: -; DNA: TGTGCCAGCAGCCAAGATTTGGCAGCCGGTAATGAAAAACTGTTTTTT; CDR3: CASSQDLAAGNEKLFF
V: TRBV19; size: -; J: TRBJ2-5; D: -; DNA: TGTGCCAGTAATATAATGGAGACCCAGTACTTC; CDR3: CASNIMETQYF
V: TRBV2; size: once; J: TRBJ1-2; D: -; DNA: TGTGCCAGCAGAATATCGGGACGGCAAAATGGCTACACCTTC; CDR3: CASRISGRQNGYTF
V: TRBV9; size: -; J: TRBJ2-3; D: TRBD2; DNA: TGTGCCAGCAGCGTTGCGGGAGAAGGGAGTACGCAGTATTTT; CDR3: CASSVAGEGSTQYF
V: TRBV6-4; size: -; J: TRBJ2-3; D: -; DNA: TGTGCCAGCAGTGACTCGAGGGGGGACCGCAGGGATACGCAGTATTTT; CDR3: CASSDSRGDRRDTQYF
V: TRBV6-5; size: -; J: TRBJ1-1; D: -; DNA: TGTGCCAGCAGTCGAGGGGGGGTGAACACTGAAGCTTTCTTT; CDR3: CASSRGGVNTEAFF
V: TRBV6-1; size: few; J: TRBJ1-5; D: -; DNA: TGTGCCAGCAGTGAAGCAGGGGGGCCTCATCAGCCCCAGCATTTT; CDR3: CASSEAGGPHQPQHF
V: TRBV19; size: many; J: TRBJ1-1; D: -; DNA: TGTGCCAGTAGTATACAAGGGAACACTGAAGCTTTCTTT; CDR3: CASSIQGNTEAFF
V: TRBV7-7; size: -; J: TRBJ2-1; D: -; DNA: TGTGCCAGCAGCGAGGGGACACTCGTCTCCTACAATGAGCAGTTCTTC; CDR3: CASSEGTLVSYNEQFF
V: TRBV11-2; size: -; J: TRBJ2-1; D: -; DNA: TGTGCCAGCAGCTTAGTCCATAATGAGCAGTTCTTC; CDR3: CASSLVHNEQFF
V: TRBV4-3; size: -; J: TRBJ2-2; D: TRBD2; DNA: TGCGCCAGCAGCCAGGCCGGGACTAGCGGGAGTTTGACCGGGGAGCTGTTTTTT; CDR3: CASSQAGTSGSLTGELFF
V: TRBV5-1; size: -; J: TRBJ1-1; D: -; DNA: TGCGCCAGCAGTCGTGAGGGGTCGAACACTGAAGCTTTCTTT; CDR3: CASSREGSNTEAFF
V: TRBV30; size: -; J: TRBJ2-1; D: TRBD2; DNA: TGTGCCTGGACCACTAGCGGCAATGAGCAGTTCTTC; CDR3: CAWTTSGNEQFF
V: TRBV28; size: -; J: TRBJ2-7; D: TRBD2; DNA: TGTGCCAGTAGTAAATCTAGCGGAACCTACGAGCAGTACTTC; CDR3: CASSKSSGTYEQYF
V: TRBV15; size: -; J: TRBJ1-1; D: -; DNA: TGTGCCACCAGCAGAGGCCGGGAGACTGAAGCTTTCTTT; CDR3: CATSRGRETEAFF
V: TRBV3-1/TRBV3-2; size: -; J: TRBJ2-7; D: -; DNA: TGTGCCAGCAGCCAAGGACTAGGCTCGTACGAGCAGTACTTC; CDR3: CASSQGLGSYEQYF
V: TRBV9; size: -; J: TRBJ2-1; D: -; DNA: TGTGCCAGCAGCGCCGGGGGGCATGAGCAGTTCTTC; CDR3: CASSAGGHEQFF
V: TRBV6-5; size: -; J: TRBJ1-2; D: TRBD1; DNA: TGTGCCAGCCAGGGGGTCTATGGCTACACCTTC; CDR3: CASQGVYGYTF
V: TRBV4-1; size: -; J: TRBJ1-1; D: TRBD1; DNA: TGCGCCAGCAGTTCTACTCCGGGACAGGGGGACACTGAAGCTTTCTTT; CDR3: CASSSTPGQGDTEAFF
V: TRBV5-6; size: -; J: TRBJ2-7; D: -; DNA: TGTGCCAGCAGCTTGGCGGGCGGAAACTACTACGAGCAGTACTTC; CDR3: CASSLAGGNYYEQYF
V: TRBV4-1; size: -; J: TRBJ2-5; D: TRBD2; DNA: TGCGCCAGCAGCCCCGGGACTAGCGTACTCCAAGAGACCCAGTACTTC; CDR3: CASSPGTSVLQETQYF
V: TRBV5-1; size: -; J: TRBJ2-3; D: TRBD2; DNA: TGCGCCAGCAGCTTGCGGCGGGGGGATACAGATACGCAGTATTTT; CDR3: CASSLRRGDTDTQYF
V: TRBV9; size: -; J: TRBJ2-5; D: -; DNA: TGTGCCAGCAGCTCCGATTCGGGGGCGGGAGAGACCCAGTACTTC; CDR3: CASSSDSGAGETQYF
V: TRBV10-1; size: -; J: TRBJ2-7; D: -; DNA: TGCGCCAGCATCCCCATTCCCAGGTTTTTTCGGTCGTCCTACGAGCAGTACTTC; CDR3: CASIPIPRFFRSSYEQYF
V: TRBV27; size: -; J: TRBJ1-3; D: -; DNA: TGTGCCAGCAGTTTATGGGCCGGGACCGCTGGAAACACCATATATTTT; CDR3: CASSLWAGTAGNTIYF